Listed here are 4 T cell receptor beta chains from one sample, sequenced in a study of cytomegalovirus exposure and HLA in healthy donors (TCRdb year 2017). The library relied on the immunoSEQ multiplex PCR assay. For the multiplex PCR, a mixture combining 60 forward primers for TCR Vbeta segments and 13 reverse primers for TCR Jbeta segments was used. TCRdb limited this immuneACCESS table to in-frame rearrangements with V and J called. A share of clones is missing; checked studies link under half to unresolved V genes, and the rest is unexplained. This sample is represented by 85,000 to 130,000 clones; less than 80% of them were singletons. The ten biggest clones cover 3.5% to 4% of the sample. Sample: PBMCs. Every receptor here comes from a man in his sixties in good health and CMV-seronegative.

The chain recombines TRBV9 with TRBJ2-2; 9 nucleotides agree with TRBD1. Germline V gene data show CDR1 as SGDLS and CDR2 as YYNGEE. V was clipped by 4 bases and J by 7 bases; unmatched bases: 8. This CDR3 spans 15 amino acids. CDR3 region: CASSSRGQGGGELFF. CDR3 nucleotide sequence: TGTGCCAGCAGCTCCCGGGGACAGGGAGGCGGGGAGCTGTTTTTT.

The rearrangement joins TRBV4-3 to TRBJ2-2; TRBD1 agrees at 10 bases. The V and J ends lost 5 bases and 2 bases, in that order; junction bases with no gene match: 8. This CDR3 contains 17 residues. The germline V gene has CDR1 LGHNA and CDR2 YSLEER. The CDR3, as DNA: TGCGCCAGCAGCAAAAAGGGACAGGGGCTTAACACCGGGGAGCTGTTTTTT. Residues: CASSKKGQGLNTGELFF.

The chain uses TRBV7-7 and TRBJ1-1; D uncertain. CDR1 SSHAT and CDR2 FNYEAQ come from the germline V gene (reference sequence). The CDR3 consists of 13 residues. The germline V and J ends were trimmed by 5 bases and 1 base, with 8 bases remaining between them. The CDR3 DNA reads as TGTGCCAGCAGCCGTACAGAGAACACTGAAGCTTTCTTT. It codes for CASSRTENTEAFF.

The CDR3 DNA is TGTGCCAGCACAACACGGGGCTCCTATAATTCACCCCTCCACTTT. Translating it yields CASTTRGSYNSPLHF. The V gene is TRBV11-2, the J gene TRBJ1-6, with D unclear. The germline V gene has CDR1 SGHAT and CDR2 FQNNGV. The CDR3 sequence is 15 residues long. Trimming removed 7 bases at V and 0 bases at J, with 10 bases between.